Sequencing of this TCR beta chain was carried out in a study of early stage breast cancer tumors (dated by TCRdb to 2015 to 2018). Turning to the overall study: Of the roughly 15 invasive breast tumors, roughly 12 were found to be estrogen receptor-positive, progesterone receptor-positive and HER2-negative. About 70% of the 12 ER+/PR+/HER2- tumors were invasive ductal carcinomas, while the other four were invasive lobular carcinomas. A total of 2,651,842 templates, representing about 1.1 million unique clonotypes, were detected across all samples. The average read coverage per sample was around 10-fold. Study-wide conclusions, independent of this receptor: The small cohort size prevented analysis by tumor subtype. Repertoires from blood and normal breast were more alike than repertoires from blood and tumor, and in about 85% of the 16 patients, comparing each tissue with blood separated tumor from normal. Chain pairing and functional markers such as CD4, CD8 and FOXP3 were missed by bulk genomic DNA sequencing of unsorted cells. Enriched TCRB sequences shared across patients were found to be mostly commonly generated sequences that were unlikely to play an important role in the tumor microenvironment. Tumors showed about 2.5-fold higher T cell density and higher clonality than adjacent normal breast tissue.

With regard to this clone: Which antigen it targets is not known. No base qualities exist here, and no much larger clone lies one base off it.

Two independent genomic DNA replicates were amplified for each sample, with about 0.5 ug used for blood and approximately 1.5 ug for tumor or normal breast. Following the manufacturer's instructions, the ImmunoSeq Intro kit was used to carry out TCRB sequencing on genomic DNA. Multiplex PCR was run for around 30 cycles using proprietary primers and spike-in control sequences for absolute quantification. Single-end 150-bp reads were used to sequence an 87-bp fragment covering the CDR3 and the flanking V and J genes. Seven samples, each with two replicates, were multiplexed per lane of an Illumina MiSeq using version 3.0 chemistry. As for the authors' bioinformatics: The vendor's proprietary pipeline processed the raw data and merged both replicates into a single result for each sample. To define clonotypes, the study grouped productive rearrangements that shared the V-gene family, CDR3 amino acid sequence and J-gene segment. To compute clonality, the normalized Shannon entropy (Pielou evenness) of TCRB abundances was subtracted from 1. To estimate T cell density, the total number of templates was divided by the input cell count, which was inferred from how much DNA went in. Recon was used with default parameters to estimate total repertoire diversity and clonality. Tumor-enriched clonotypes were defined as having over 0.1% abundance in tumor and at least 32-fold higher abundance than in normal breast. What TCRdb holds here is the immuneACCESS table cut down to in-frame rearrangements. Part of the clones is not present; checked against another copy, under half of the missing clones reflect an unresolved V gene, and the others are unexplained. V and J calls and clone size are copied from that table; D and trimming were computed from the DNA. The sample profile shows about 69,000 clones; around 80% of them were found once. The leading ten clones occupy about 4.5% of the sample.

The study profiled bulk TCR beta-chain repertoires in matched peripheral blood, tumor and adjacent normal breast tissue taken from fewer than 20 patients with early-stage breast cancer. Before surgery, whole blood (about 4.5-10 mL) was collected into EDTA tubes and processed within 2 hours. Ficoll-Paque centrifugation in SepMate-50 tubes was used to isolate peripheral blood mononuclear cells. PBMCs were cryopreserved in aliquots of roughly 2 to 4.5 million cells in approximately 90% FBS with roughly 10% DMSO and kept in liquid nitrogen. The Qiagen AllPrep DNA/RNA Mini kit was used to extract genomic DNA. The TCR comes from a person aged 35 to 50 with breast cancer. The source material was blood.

The encoded CDR3 is CASSQTSGGGFEQFF. In nucleotides, the sequence is TGCGCCAGCAGCCAGACTAGCGGGGGAGGTTTTGAGCAGTTCTTC. This receptor chain uses TRBV5-1 and TRBJ2-1; 12 central bases correspond to TRBD2. Trimming accounts for 4 bases at V and 9 bases at J, while the number of junction bases matched to no gene is 8. CDR1 and CDR2 are drawn from the germline V gene: SGHRS, YFSETQ. Including the terminal cysteine and phenylalanine, the CDR3 comprises 15 residues. Kept here is only the CDR3 DNA, which spans 45 bases and is read in frame from base 1.